This entry describes one T cell receptor beta chain. Its antigen is currently unknown. This CDR3 spans 16 amino acids. CDR1 is MNHEY, CDR2 SMNVEV, per germline (reference sequence). The V gene end was trimmed by 5 bases and the J gene end by 9 bases; junction bases not matched to a gene: 13. This record comes from a study of CD8 T cells in Susac syndrome. Study background: Among the Susac syndrome patients who underwent sequencing, five or six had clinically active disease, while fewer than ten of them were in remission. Study observations and caveats: Susac CD8+ cells expanded clonally the most in TEMRA cells and in active patients.

Random hexamers were used to reverse transcribe the RNA input (about 0.45 to 1 ug). TCRdb ran MiXCR on the immunoSEQ multiplex PCR reads and lists one entry per CDR3 protein. The table records under 90,000 distinct CDR3 sequences, more than 85% of them present only once. TCR beta sequences were obtained from blood CD8+ and CD4+ T cells. The V gene is TRBV27, the J gene TRBJ2-1, with TRBD2 matching over 10 bases. The sequenced sample was CD8+ T cells from PBMCs. The sequence was collected from a human donor with Susac syndrome. Here the CDR3 reads CASSLTSGASLSEQFF. CDR3 sequence (DNA): TGTGCCAGCAGTCTTACTAGCGGGGCCTCCCTTAGTGAGCAGTTCTTC.